The entry below gives a single T cell receptor beta chain sequence along with its context. The sample comes from a study of blood T cell repertoires in COVID-19. In the study overall: Samples of COVID-19 (acute and convalescent) were obtained from the United States, Italy and Spain. Nucleic acid was either cDNA or gDNA, and it came from T cells, B-cell-depleted T cells, or PBMCs.

Methods used by the authors: Amplification of reference gene primers provided the estimated nucleated cell counts. Using immunoSEQ multiplex PCR, the repertoire was profiled, and TCRdb retains in-frame clones only, with some absent. The D gene and trimming were derived from the DNA, and the V and J assignments and clone size from that table. Of 75,000 to 95,000 clones in the sample, 85% to 90% are singletons; the top ten hold around 4.5%. This clonotype was obtained from a middle-aged man with active COVID-19. Sequenced sample: peripheral blood.

Here the CDR3 DNA reads TGTGCCAGCAGCCAAGAGGGAAACAGGGGGCTCGGAAACACCATATATTTT. This translates into CASSQEGNRGLGNTIYF. The chain links TRBV4-2 to TRBJ1-3; 9 bases line up with TRBD1. The ends lost 0 bases at V and 4 bases at J; junction bases unmatched: 7. The CDR3 contains 17 residues. Germline CDR1 is LGHNA and CDR2 is YNFKEQ.